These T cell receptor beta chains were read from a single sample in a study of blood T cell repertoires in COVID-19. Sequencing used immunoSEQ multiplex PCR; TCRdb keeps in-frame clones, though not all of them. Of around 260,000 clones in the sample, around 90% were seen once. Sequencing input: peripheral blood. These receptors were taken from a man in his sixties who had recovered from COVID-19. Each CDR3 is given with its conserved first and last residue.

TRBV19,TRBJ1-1,CASSYRGRLNTEAFF
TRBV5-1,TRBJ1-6,CASSGTGERNSPLHF
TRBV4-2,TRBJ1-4,CASSRQEKLFF
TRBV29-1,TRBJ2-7,CSVEGDQAGTYEQYF
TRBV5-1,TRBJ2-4,CASSARGRAENIQYF
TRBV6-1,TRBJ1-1,CASSERSGTGGARSGTEAFF
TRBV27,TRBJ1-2,CASSWSGQEGYTF
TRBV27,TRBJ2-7,CASSYTPGSGNYVQYF
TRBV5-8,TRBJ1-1,CASSLPYRGTEAFF
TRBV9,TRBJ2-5,CASSVVKAGGQETQYF
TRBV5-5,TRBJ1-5,CASSLDSYSNQPQHF
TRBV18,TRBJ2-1,CASSAEGGLASYNEQFF
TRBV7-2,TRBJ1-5,CASSFAGARQPQHF
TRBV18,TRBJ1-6,CASSPQDINSPLHF
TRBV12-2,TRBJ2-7,CASRYRDRGSYEQYF
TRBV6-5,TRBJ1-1,CASKGSTPPGTEAFF
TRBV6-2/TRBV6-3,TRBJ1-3,CASSNQQGYGNTIYF
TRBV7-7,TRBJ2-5,CASSQQAFQETQYF
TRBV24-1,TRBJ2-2,CATSDPGQITGELFF
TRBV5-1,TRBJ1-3,CASSLLDSQTGNTIYF
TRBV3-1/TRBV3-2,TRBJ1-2,CASSQESSYGYTF
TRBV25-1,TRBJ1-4,CASSGLTGLFF
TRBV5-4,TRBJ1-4,CASSSRDRLNEKLFF
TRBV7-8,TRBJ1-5,CASSSVRGTQPQHF